This is a list of T cell receptor beta chains from one sample in a study of blood T cells in healthy people across ages. MiXCR, applied by TCRdb to the 5' RACE reads, yields one record per CDR3 protein. Of around 800,000 distinct CDR3 sequences listed, about 42% were seen once; the top ten hold under 20%. Sequencing was performed on blood. The receptors here all came from a man aged 55 to 69 in good health. CDR3s include the opening cysteine and the closing phenylalanine or tryptophan. The D gene is left open where the match is weak. A row's size may be missing; if present it is once, few, many or a size class.

>TRBJ2-4|once|TRBV20-1|TRBD2
CSAREAGLVGKNIQYF
TGCAGTGCTAGAGAAGCTGGACTAGTGGGTAAAAACATTCAGTACTTC
>TRBJ1-6|-|TRBV12-3/TRBV12-4|-
CASRTSGANNSPLHF
TGTGCCAGCAGAACCTCGGGGGCAAATAATTCACCCCTCCACTTT
>TRBJ2-1|few|TRBV5-6|-
CASSRRGGRNEQFF
TGTGCCAGCAGCAGAAGGGGGGGCCGGAATGAGCAGTTCTTC
>TRBJ2-1|-|TRBV4-3|TRBD2
CASSQDRSTSGVEEQFF
TGCGCCAGCAGCCAAGATCGTAGCACTAGCGGGGTGGAGGAGCAGTTCTTC
>TRBJ2-7|-|TRBV11-2|-
CASSVEQDVQYF
TGTGCCAGCAGCGTAGAACAGGACGTTCAGTACTTC
>TRBJ2-5|-|TRBV29-1|-
CSAGSHGKFNEQYF
TGCAGCGCCGGGAGTCACGGGAAGTTCAATGAGCAGTACTTC
>TRBJ2-3|few|TRBV7-9|-
CASSRPVSSTDTQYF
TGTGCCAGCAGCCGCCCGGTCTCTAGCACAGATACGCAGTATTTT
>TRBJ2-1|-|TRBV4-3|TRBD1
CASSRIPDRESYNEQFF
TGCGCCAGCAGCCGAATTCCGGACAGGGAGTCCTACAATGAGCAGTTCTTC
>TRBJ2-7|-|TRBV6-5|-
CASRAGDHEQYF
TGTGCCAGCCGGGCAGGGGACCACGAGCAGTACTTC
>TRBJ1-2|few|TRBV4-3|TRBD1
CASRPSGGDTNYGYTF
TGCGCCAGCAGACCCTCAGGGGGAGATACTAACTATGGCTACACCTTC
>TRBJ2-7|-|TRBV20-1|TRBD2
CSANRLAGTPTSYEQYF
TGCAGTGCTAACAGACTAGCGGGGACCCCCACCTCCTACGAGCAGTACTTC
>TRBJ2-7|-|TRBV30|-
CAWNKNVAGDEQYF
TGTGCCTGGAATAAAAATGTCGCAGGGGACGAGCAGTACTTC
>TRBJ2-5|few|TRBV28|-
CASSPSKREQYF
TGTGCCAGCAGCCCCTCCAAGAGGGAGCAGTACTTC
>TRBJ1-5|-|TRBV20-1|-
CSAGYVGQPQHF
TGCAGTGCTGGTTACGTAGGTCAGCCCCAGCATTTT
>TRBJ1-6|-|TRBV20-1|TRBD1
CSARGQISSYNSPLHF
TGCAGTGCTAGGGGACAGATCAGCTCCTATAATTCACCCCTCCACTTT
>TRBJ2-5|-|TRBV5-1|-
CASSLDGLYGQYF
TGCGCCAGCAGCTTGGACGGCCTCTACGGGCAGTACTTC
>TRBJ2-5|few|TRBV21-1|-
CASSNSGGRLQETQYF
TGTGCCAGCAGCAATTCTGGAGGACGGCTCCAAGAGACCCAGTACTTC
>TRBJ2-5|-|TRBV28|TRBD2
CASSFPDGRGEETQYF
TGTGCCAGCAGTTTTCCGGACGGACGGGGGGAAGAGACCCAGTACTTC
>TRBJ2-1|-|TRBV10-3|-
CATRYLDSTHEQFF
TGTGCCACCCGGTACTTGGATAGTACCCACGAGCAGTTCTTC
>TRBJ2-7|-|TRBV20-1|TRBD2
CSARTSGGGEQYF
TGCAGTGCTCGGACTAGCGGGGGGGGCGAGCAGTACTTC
>TRBJ2-2|few|TRBV29-1|TRBD2
CSVEAGGAPGELFF
TGCAGCGTTGAGGCGGGGGGGGCCCCCGGGGAGCTGTTTTTT
>TRBJ2-7|once|TRBV20-1|-
CSAAWTNRNYEQYF
TGCAGTGCTGCCTGGACAAATCGGAACTACGAGCAGTACTTC
>TRBJ2-5|few|TRBV7-2|TRBD2
CASSLGPRTSGGNQETQYF
TGTGCCAGCAGCTTAGGGCCCCGGACTAGCGGGGGGAATCAAGAGACCCAGTACTTC
>TRBJ2-3|few|TRBV20-1|TRBD1
CSARGDRGATDTQYF
TGCAGTGCTAGGGGGGACAGAGGAGCCACAGATACGCAGTATTTT
>TRBJ1-3|-|TRBV29-1|-
CSGSLGNTIYF
TGCAGCGGCTCCCTCGGAAACACCATATATTTT
>TRBJ2-3|-|TRBV9|-
CASSKGFTDTDTQYF
TGTGCCAGCAGCAAAGGGTTTACGGACACAGATACGCAGTATTTT
>TRBJ2-1|-|TRBV9|TRBD2
CASSDSGGADNEQFF
TGTGCCAGCAGCGACAGCGGGGGGGCGGACAATGAGCAGTTCTTC
>TRBJ2-1|many|TRBV5-1|-
CASSPQGRTNNEQFF
TGCGCCAGCAGCCCACAGGGGAGGACGAACAATGAGCAGTTCTTC
>TRBJ2-3|once|TRBV27|-
CASRIKFTRSGALTDTQYF
TGTGCCAGCAGGATAAAGTTTACAAGGTCCGGCGCCCTCACAGATACGCAGTATTTT
>TRBJ2-7|few|TRBV6-5|-
CASRLNRAYEQYF
TGTGCCAGCCGACTTAACAGGGCTTACGAGCAGTACTTC
>TRBJ1-2|-|TRBV10-3|TRBD1
CAISESGGAGYGYTF
TGTGCCATCAGTGAATCAGGGGGCGCCGGCTATGGCTACACCTTC
>TRBJ2-2|-|TRBV6-5|TRBD1
CASSRTGNAGELFF
TGTGCCAGCAGTAGGACAGGGAACGCGGGGGAGCTGTTTTTT
>TRBJ2-7|-|TRBV12-3/TRBV12-4|TRBD1
CASRAGTGGPHSYEQYF
TGTGCCAGCAGGGCGGGGACAGGGGGCCCCCACTCCTACGAGCAGTACTTC
>TRBJ2-1|-|TRBV12-3/TRBV12-4|TRBD2
CASTLTSGGNNEQFF
TGTGCCAGCACCCTAACTAGCGGGGGTAACAATGAGCAGTTCTTC
>TRBJ1-1|few|TRBV7-8|-
CASSLIEHTEAFF
TGTGCCAGCAGCCTAATCGAGCACACTGAAGCTTTCTTT
>TRBJ1-4|-|TRBV5-1|-
CASSLGSPPEKLFF
TGCGCCAGCAGCTTGGGTAGCCCCCCTGAAAAACTGTTTTTT
>TRBJ1-5|-|TRBV6-2/TRBV6-3|-
CASRGTGPRHF
TGTGCCAGCCGGGGTACCGGACCCCGGCATTTT
>TRBJ2-3|-|TRBV27|TRBD2
CASSGLAGARGDTQYF
TGTGCCAGCAGTGGGCTAGCGGGAGCAAGGGGGGATACGCAGTATTTT
>TRBJ1-6|few|TRBV6-1|-
CASKRERDSPLHF
TGTGCCAGCAAAAGGGAGAGGGATTCACCCCTCCACTTT
>TRBJ1-2|-|TRBV4-3|-
CASSPLAGEGGKYGYTF
TGCGCCAGCAGCCCACTCGCGGGGGAGGGAGGAAAGTATGGCTACACCTTC
>TRBJ2-3|few|TRBV2|TRBD2
CASTQLAGRDTQYF
TGTGCCAGCACCCAACTAGCGGGGCGAGATACGCAGTATTTT
>TRBJ2-3|-|TRBV9|TRBD1
CASSPQDRETYTDTQYF
TGTGCCAGCAGCCCCCAGGACAGGGAGACTTACACAGATACGCAGTATTTT
>TRBJ2-7|-|TRBV7-8|TRBD2
CASGTMGEQYF
TGTGCCAGCGGGACTATGGGCGAGCAGTACTTC
>TRBJ1-2|few|TRBV6-5|-
CASRNREVDGYTF
TGTGCCAGCAGAAACAGGGAGGTCGATGGCTACACCTTC
>TRBJ2-7|many|TRBV20-1|-
CSARGWAEIREQYF
TGCAGTGCACGGGGGTGGGCAGAGATAAGGGAGCAGTACTTC
>TRBJ1-5|-|TRBV10-2|TRBD1
CASSPGQGQHF
TGCGCCAGCAGTCCCGGACAGGGTCAGCATTTT
>TRBJ2-1|-|TRBV16|TRBD2
CASTQRGSHYNEQFF
TGTGCCAGCACCCAGCGGGGTAGCCACTACAATGAGCAGTTCTTC
>TRBJ2-1|medium-sized|TRBV29-1|TRBD2
CSVAASGGAGEQFF
TGCAGCGTGGCGGCTAGCGGGGGGGCCGGTGAGCAGTTCTTC
>TRBJ2-7|-|TRBV5-6|-
CASSSGTYVYEQYF
TGTGCCAGCAGCTCCGGGACGTACGTCTACGAGCAGTACTTC
>TRBJ2-7|many|TRBV6-2/TRBV6-3|-
CASTSTSYEQYF
TGTGCCAGCACCTCGACAAGCTACGAGCAGTACTTC
>TRBJ2-1|-|TRBV9|-
CASEAGTRSNEQFF
TGTGCCAGCGAAGCCGGGACAAGATCCAATGAGCAGTTCTTC
>TRBJ1-2|few|TRBV4-1|-
CASSSHQSPEGYTF
TGCGCCAGCAGCTCGCATCAGTCTCCCGAGGGCTACACCTTC
>TRBJ2-7|-|TRBV4-1|TRBD2
CASSQDGIAGYYEQYF
TGCGCCAGCAGCCAAGATGGAATAGCGGGGTACTACGAGCAGTACTTC